The clone carrying this TCR beta chain appeared many times. MiXCR was run by TCRdb on the RACE reads, yielding one entry per CDR3 protein. The sample lists 340,000 or so distinct CDR3 sequences, 6% to 8.5% seen once, with 8% to 9% in the top ten. This specimen comes from a study of human T cells and chemical hapten exposure. Noted time point: patch test 1, 2 weeks after DPC sensitization. Treatment meaning: therapeutic diphenylcyclopropenone sensitization with weekly scalp DPC. Per germline, CDR1 SQVTM and CDR2 ANQGSEA. This CDR3 is built from 13 residues. This sequence was found in a woman aged 18-29 years with alopecia areata. Some clones in this sample may be carry-over from other donors' samples. The genes are TRBV29-1 and TRBJ2-5; 9 bases fit TRBD2. The sequencing here drew on whole blood, taken in connection with sensitization to the hapten diphenylcyclopropenone (DPC). The DNA of the CDR3 is TGCAGTGTCGCGCGGGGGGGGCAAGAGACCCAGTACTTC. Amino acid sequence: CSVARGGQETQYF.